This TCR beta chain was retrieved from a study of cytomegalovirus exposure and HLA in healthy donors. Whole-study results and caveats: Cytomegalovirus status was reportedly diagnosed by the classifier with high specificity and sensitivity.

Comments on this clone: Its matching antigen is unknown.

There are 16 residues in the CDR3. Trimming left V 6 bases short and J 0 bases short, with 16 bases between. The germline CDR1 and CDR2 sequences are SEHNR and FQNEAQ (reference sequence). 13 Jbeta primers and 60 Vbeta primers were used for the PCR. Generated by immunoSEQ multiplex PCR, the TCRdb table keeps only in-frame clones and is missing some. Of 130,000 or so clones in the sample, roughly four fifths were seen once. V gene TRBV7-9 combines with J gene TRBJ2-3; D might be TRBD2 (6 bases). This clonotype originated in a female donor in good health and CMV-seronegative. Source material: PBMCs. CDR3 amino acids: CASRPSLALSTDTQYF. CDR3 sequence (DNA): TGTGCCAGCAGGCCCTCTCTAGCGCTCAGCACAGATACGCAGTATTTT.